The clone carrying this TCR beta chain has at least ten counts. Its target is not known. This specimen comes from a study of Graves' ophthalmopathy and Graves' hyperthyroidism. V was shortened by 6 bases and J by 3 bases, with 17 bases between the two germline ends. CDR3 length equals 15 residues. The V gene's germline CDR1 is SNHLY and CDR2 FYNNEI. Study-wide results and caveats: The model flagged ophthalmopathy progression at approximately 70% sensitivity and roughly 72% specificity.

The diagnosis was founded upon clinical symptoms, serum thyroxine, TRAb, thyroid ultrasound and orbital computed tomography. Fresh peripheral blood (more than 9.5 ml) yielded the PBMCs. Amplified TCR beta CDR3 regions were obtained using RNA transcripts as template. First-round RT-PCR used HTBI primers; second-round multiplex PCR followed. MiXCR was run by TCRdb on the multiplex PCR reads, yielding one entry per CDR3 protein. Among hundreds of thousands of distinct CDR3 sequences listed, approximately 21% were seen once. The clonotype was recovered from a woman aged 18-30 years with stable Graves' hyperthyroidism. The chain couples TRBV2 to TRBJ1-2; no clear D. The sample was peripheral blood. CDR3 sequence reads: CASSLSRGGDYGYTF. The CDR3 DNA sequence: TGTGCCAGCAGCCTAAGCCGTGGAGGAGACTATGGCTACACCTTC.